Listed below are T cell receptor beta chains from one sample, sequenced in a study of Ad26.COV2.S vaccination and SARS-CoV-2 variants. The table came from immunoSEQ multiplex PCR; TCRdb's copy has only in-frame clones and leaves some out. The repertoire holds 400,000 to 500,000 clones, with roughly nine tenths as singletons. Sequencing was performed on peripheral blood, taken in a trial of Ad26.COV2.S vaccine versus placebo. The receptors come from a person between 18 and 60 years old who received the Ad26.COV2.S COVID-19 vaccine or a placebo. Each CDR3 is given with its conserved first and last residue. Fields, in order: D gene, clone size, J gene, V gene, CDR3 DNA, CDR3 protein. A D gene is named only where the DNA matches it firmly. Some rows mark clone size as missing; the rest say once, few, many or name a class of expanded clone.

d_gene: NA
abundance: NA
j_gene: TRBJ2-1
v_gene: TRBV10-3
CDR3nt: TGTGCCATCAGTGATATGGGGGGGGCAGGTGAGCAGTTCTTC
CDR3aa: CAISDMGGAGEQFF

d_gene: TRBD1
abundance: NA
j_gene: TRBJ2-1
v_gene: TRBV30
CDR3nt: TGTGCCTGGAGTCGGTCCGGGACAGGGGACTACAATGAGCAGTTCTTC
CDR3aa: CAWSRSGTGDYNEQFF

d_gene: TRBD2
abundance: NA
j_gene: TRBJ2-3
v_gene: TRBV4-2
CDR3nt: TGTGCCAGCAGACCACGCGGACTAGCAGATACGCAGTATTTT
CDR3aa: CASRPRGLADTQYF

d_gene: NA
abundance: NA
j_gene: TRBJ2-3
v_gene: TRBV6-5
CDR3nt: TGTGCCAGCAGGCGACTCTTTACAGATACGCAGTATTTT
CDR3aa: CASRRLFTDTQYF

d_gene: TRBD2
abundance: NA
j_gene: TRBJ2-3
v_gene: TRBV4-2
CDR3nt: TGTGCCAGCAGCCAAGGGGGCGGGAGGGCGTTAGATACGCAGTATTTT
CDR3aa: CASSQGGGRALDTQYF

d_gene: NA
abundance: NA
j_gene: TRBJ2-1
v_gene: TRBV11-3
CDR3nt: TGTGCCAGCAGCTTATGGCAGGGAAAAGGGGATGAGCAGTTCTTC
CDR3aa: CASSLWQGKGDEQFF

d_gene: TRBD1
abundance: NA
j_gene: TRBJ2-1
v_gene: TRBV24-1
CDR3nt: TGTGCCACCAGTGGGACAGGGTTTTCCTACAATGAGCAGTTCTTC
CDR3aa: CATSGTGFSYNEQFF

d_gene: NA
abundance: NA
j_gene: TRBJ1-3
v_gene: TRBV5-4
CDR3nt: TGTGCCAGCAGCGCTGGGCCAGGGACCGGAAACACCATATATTTT
CDR3aa: CASSAGPGTGNTIYF

d_gene: NA
abundance: NA
j_gene: TRBJ2-5
v_gene: TRBV2
CDR3nt: TGTGCCAGCAGTGCCTCGGGGGTAAGCCAAGAGACCCAGTACTTC
CDR3aa: CASSASGVSQETQYF

d_gene: NA
abundance: NA
j_gene: TRBJ2-1
v_gene: TRBV5-1
CDR3nt: TGCGCCAGCAGCTTGGCCCCGGGCGGGGACAATGAGCAGTTCTTC
CDR3aa: CASSLAPGGDNEQFF

d_gene: NA
abundance: NA
j_gene: TRBJ2-3
v_gene: TRBV7-9
CDR3nt: TGTGCCAGCAGCCAACGACGGGGGTTTGGCACAGATACGCAGTATTTT
CDR3aa: CASSQRRGFGTDTQYF

d_gene: NA
abundance: NA
j_gene: TRBJ2-7
v_gene: TRBV18
CDR3nt: TGTGCCAGCTCAACCTACGGCGGGGATTCTACGAAGCAGTACTTC
CDR3aa: CASSTYGGDSTKQYF

d_gene: NA
abundance: NA
j_gene: TRBJ1-2
v_gene: TRBV7-2
CDR3nt: TGTGCCAGCAGCTTACATCTGGACTATGGCTACACCTTC
CDR3aa: CASSLHLDYGYTF

d_gene: NA
abundance: once
j_gene: TRBJ1-2
v_gene: TRBV9
CDR3nt: TGTGCCAGCAGCGTAACAGCAGTCCCCAGGGAGGGCTATGGCTACACCTTC
CDR3aa: CASSVTAVPREGYGYTF

d_gene: NA
abundance: NA
j_gene: TRBJ1-1
v_gene: TRBV4-1
CDR3nt: TGCGCTAGCAGCCAAGATAGTACAGGGTTTAGGTCTGAAGCTTTCTTT
CDR3aa: CASSQDSTGFRSEAFF

d_gene: TRBD2
abundance: NA
j_gene: TRBJ2-1
v_gene: TRBV20-1
CDR3nt: TGCAGTGCTAGTAGCGGGAGGTGGCCTGGGGAGCAGTTCTTC
CDR3aa: CSASSGRWPGEQFF

d_gene: NA
abundance: NA
j_gene: TRBJ1-5
v_gene: TRBV10-3
CDR3nt: TGTGCCTCGACAGTCTCCAGCAATCAGCCCCAGCATTTT
CDR3aa: CASTVSSNQPQHF

d_gene: NA
abundance: NA
j_gene: TRBJ1-5
v_gene: TRBV6-2/TRBV6-3
CDR3nt: TGTGCCAGCAGTTTCGGGCAGGCCAATCAGCCCCAGCATTTT
CDR3aa: CASSFGQANQPQHF

d_gene: TRBD1
abundance: NA
j_gene: TRBJ1-1
v_gene: TRBV28
CDR3nt: TGTGCCAGCACCCCCCTCACAGGGGGGGCTTTCTTT
CDR3aa: CASTPLTGGAFF

d_gene: NA
abundance: NA
j_gene: TRBJ2-1
v_gene: TRBV5-6
CDR3nt: TGTGCCAGCAGCTTGATTGAAGGACTCAATGAGCAGTTCTTC
CDR3aa: CASSLIEGLNEQFF

d_gene: NA
abundance: NA
j_gene: TRBJ2-3
v_gene: TRBV7-2
CDR3nt: TGTGCCAGCAGCTCGCCGTCCCGCACAGATACGCAGTATTTT
CDR3aa: CASSSPSRTDTQYF

d_gene: NA
abundance: NA
j_gene: TRBJ2-3
v_gene: TRBV29-1
CDR3nt: TGCAGCGTTAAGGCCGGGCCCCTCACAGATACGCAGTATTTT
CDR3aa: CSVKAGPLTDTQYF

d_gene: TRBD1
abundance: NA
j_gene: TRBJ2-7
v_gene: TRBV10-3
CDR3nt: TGTGCCATCAAGAGCGCAGGGGGCGGGATTGGGGAGCAGTACTTC
CDR3aa: CAIKSAGGGIGEQYF

d_gene: TRBD1
abundance: NA
j_gene: TRBJ1-2
v_gene: TRBV4-1
CDR3nt: TGCGCCAGCAGCCAACCCCGACAGGGGCTATCAAACTATGGCTACACCTTC
CDR3aa: CASSQPRQGLSNYGYTF

d_gene: NA
abundance: NA
j_gene: TRBJ1-5
v_gene: TRBV27
CDR3nt: TGTGCCAGCAACCAGTTTAGTGTGGGAGGGGATAGCAATCAGCCCCAGCATTTT
CDR3aa: CASNQFSVGGDSNQPQHF

d_gene: NA
abundance: NA
j_gene: TRBJ1-3
v_gene: TRBV7-6
CDR3nt: TGTGCCAGCAGCTTACTCTACTCTGGAAACACCATATATTTT
CDR3aa: CASSLLYSGNTIYF

d_gene: TRBD1
abundance: NA
j_gene: TRBJ2-5
v_gene: TRBV7-8
CDR3nt: TGTGCCAGCAGCTACAGACAGGGTTTGGAGGAGACCCAGTACTTC
CDR3aa: CASSYRQGLEETQYF

d_gene: TRBD1
abundance: NA
j_gene: TRBJ2-1
v_gene: TRBV27
CDR3nt: TGTGCCAGCAGTCCCTCGGCCGGGACAGGGGGTTTCGGTGAGCAGTTCTTC
CDR3aa: CASSPSAGTGGFGEQFF

d_gene: TRBD1
abundance: NA
j_gene: TRBJ1-5
v_gene: TRBV5-6
CDR3nt: TGTGCCAGCAGCTCAGGGGGAGCTAATCAGCCCCAGCATTTT
CDR3aa: CASSSGGANQPQHF

d_gene: NA
abundance: NA
j_gene: TRBJ2-3
v_gene: TRBV7-2
CDR3nt: TGTGCCAGCAGCTTAGAGTCCGCCGGGAGTGGTGCAGATACGCAGTATTTT
CDR3aa: CASSLESAGSGADTQYF

d_gene: TRBD2
abundance: NA
j_gene: TRBJ2-5
v_gene: TRBV28
CDR3nt: TGTGCCAGCAGTTACTTCATCGGACTAGCGGGGGGCTCTCGCCAAGAGACCCAGTACTTC
CDR3aa: CASSYFIGLAGGSRQETQYF

d_gene: NA
abundance: NA
j_gene: TRBJ2-7
v_gene: TRBV7-8
CDR3nt: TGTGCCAGCAGCTTGTCTGACTTCAGGCTCGAGCAGTACTTC
CDR3aa: CASSLSDFRLEQYF

d_gene: TRBD2
abundance: NA
j_gene: TRBJ2-1
v_gene: TRBV5-1
CDR3nt: TGCGCCAGCAGCCTCTCGCGAACTAGCGGAGTCCTCGATGAGCAGTTCTTC
CDR3aa: CASSLSRTSGVLDEQFF

d_gene: TRBD1
abundance: NA
j_gene: TRBJ1-4
v_gene: TRBV25-1
CDR3nt: TGTGCCAGCAGTGATACAGGGGGCGCGGATGAAAAACTGTTTTTT
CDR3aa: CASSDTGGADEKLFF

d_gene: NA
abundance: NA
j_gene: TRBJ2-2
v_gene: TRBV5-4
CDR3nt: TGTGCCAGCAGCTTGGGACAAGACACCGGGGAGCTGTTTTTT
CDR3aa: CASSLGQDTGELFF

d_gene: NA
abundance: few
j_gene: TRBJ1-2
v_gene: TRBV6-2/TRBV6-3
CDR3nt: TGTGCCAGCAGCCAGATCCCCGATGGCTACACCTTC
CDR3aa: CASSQIPDGYTF

d_gene: TRBD1
abundance: NA
j_gene: TRBJ2-1
v_gene: TRBV30
CDR3nt: TGTGCCTGGAGCGCCGGACAGGGGGCATGGTCCTACAATGAGCAGTTCTTC
CDR3aa: CAWSAGQGAWSYNEQFF

d_gene: TRBD1
abundance: NA
j_gene: TRBJ2-1
v_gene: TRBV4-1
CDR3nt: TGCGCCAGCAGCCAAGATAGGGCAGGGGGTCGTAACAATGAGCAGTTCTTC
CDR3aa: CASSQDRAGGRNNEQFF